This T cell receptor beta chain was found in a study of molecular identifiers for immune sequencing clone quantification. Notes on the study in general: Effector cells had over 97% of their molecules in clones above 20 RNA copies, while naive cells had under 1%.

TCRdb re-derived calls from the PCR reads in MiXCR, one entry per CDR3 protein. The profile shows about 500,000 distinct CDR3 sequences, over 20% of them singletons. V lost 0 bases, J lost 9 bases, and 8 bases stayed unmatched. CDR3 length: 17 residues. Germline loops: CDR1 DFQATT, CDR2 SNEGSKA (reference sequence). This clonotype showed up just a few times. Its specificity is unknown. The TCR comes from a human donor in good health. Some libraries in this study had Jurkat cell RNA spiked in. The chain couples TRBV20-1 to TRBJ2-1, with 16 bases identical to TRBD2. The specimen was naive CD8+ T cells from blood, with Jurkat cell RNA spiked in. Subset of the sample: FACS-sorted CD8+CD4-CCR7+CD45RA+ naive T cells. In nucleotides, the CDR3 is TGCAGTGCTAGAGACCCGGGACTAGCGGGAGGGCAAAGTGAGCAGTTCTTC. Amino acid sequence: CSARDPGLAGGQSEQFF.